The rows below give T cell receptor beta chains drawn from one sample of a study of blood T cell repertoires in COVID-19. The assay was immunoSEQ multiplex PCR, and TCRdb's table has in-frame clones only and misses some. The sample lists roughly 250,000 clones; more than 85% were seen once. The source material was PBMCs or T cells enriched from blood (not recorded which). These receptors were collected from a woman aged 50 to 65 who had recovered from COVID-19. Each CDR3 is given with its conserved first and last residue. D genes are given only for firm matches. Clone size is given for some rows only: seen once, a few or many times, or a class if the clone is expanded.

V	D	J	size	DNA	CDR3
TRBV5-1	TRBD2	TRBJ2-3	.	TGCGCCAGCAGCAGGGGACTAGCGGGAGTGAGTGGCACAGATACGCAGTATTTT	CASSRGLAGVSGTDTQYF
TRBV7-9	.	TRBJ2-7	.	TGTGCCAGCAGCTTATCCCTGAGCGAGCAGTACTTC	CASSLSLSEQYF
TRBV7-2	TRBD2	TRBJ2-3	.	TGTGCCAGCGGTCGACTAGCGGATACGCAGTATTTT	CASGRLADTQYF
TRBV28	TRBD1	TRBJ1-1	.	TGTGCCAGCAGTTTTTGGGGACAGCGAAACACTGAAGCTTTCTTT	CASSFWGQRNTEAFF
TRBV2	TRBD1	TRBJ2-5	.	TGTGCCAGCAGTGCGGGGACAGGGGGTTTCGGAGAGACCCAGTACTTC	CASSAGTGGFGETQYF
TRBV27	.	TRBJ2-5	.	TGTGCCAGCAGTTTATCGCGGGGAACTGAGACCCAGTACTTC	CASSLSRGTETQYF
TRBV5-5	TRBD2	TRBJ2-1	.	TGTGCCAGCAGTCCGGCTAGCGGGATGGCCTACAATGAGCAGTTCTTC	CASSPASGMAYNEQFF
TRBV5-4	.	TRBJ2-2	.	TGTGCCAGCAGCTTGCTAGCCGGGGAGCTGTTTTTT	CASSLLAGELFF
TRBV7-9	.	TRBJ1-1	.	TGTGCCAGCAGCCTGACAGCCATGAACACTGAAGCTTTCTTT	CASSLTAMNTEAFF
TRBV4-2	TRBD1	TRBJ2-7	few	TGTGCCAGCAGCCAAGGACTACAGGGGGAAGAGCAGTACTTC	CASSQGLQGEEQYF
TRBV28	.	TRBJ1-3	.	TGTGCCAGCGGGGGGAACACCATATATTTT	CASGGNTIYF
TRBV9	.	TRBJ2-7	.	TGTGCCAGCAGCCCCACCGGGGGATCCTACGAGCAGTACTTC	CASSPTGGSYEQYF
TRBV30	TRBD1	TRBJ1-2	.	TGTGCCTGGAGTTCAGGGGGCGCGGGGGGCTACACCTTC	CAWSSGGAGGYTF
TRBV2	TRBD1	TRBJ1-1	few	TGTGCCAGCAGTCACGACAGGGGGCGCGCTGTGGGCACTGAAGCTTTCTTT	CASSHDRGRAVGTEAFF
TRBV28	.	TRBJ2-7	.	TGTGCCAGCAGTTCTGGACAGCTCTACGAGCAGTACTTC	CASSSGQLYEQYF
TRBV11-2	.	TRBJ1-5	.	TGTGCCAGCAGCTCTGGCCTCAATCAGCCCCAGCATTTT	CASSSGLNQPQHF
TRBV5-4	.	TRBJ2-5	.	TGTGCCAGCAGCCCCGGGGTAGCGGCTCAAGAGACCCAGTACTTC	CASSPGVAAQETQYF
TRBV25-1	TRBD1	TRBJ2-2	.	TGTGCCAGCAGTCCGGGACAGGGGGACACCGGGGAGCTGTTTTTT	CASSPGQGDTGELFF
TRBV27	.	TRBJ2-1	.	TGTGCCAGCAGTTTCCGGCTAGCGTCAAATGAGCAGTTCTTC	CASSFRLASNEQFF
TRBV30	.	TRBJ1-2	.	TGTGCCTGGACCCAGACAGACTATGGCTACACCTTC	CAWTQTDYGYTF
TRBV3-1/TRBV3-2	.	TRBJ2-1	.	TGTGCCAGCAGCCAGCTAGCAGTCAATGAGCAGTTCTTC	CASSQLAVNEQFF
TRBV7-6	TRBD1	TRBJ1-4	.	TGTGCCAGCAGCCCGACCGGGACAGTTAATGAAAAACTGTTTTTT	CASSPTGTVNEKLFF
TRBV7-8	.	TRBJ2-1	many	TGTGCCAGCAGCTTCGCTCCTCAGCGGCGGGACGAGCAGTTCTTC	CASSFAPQRRDEQFF
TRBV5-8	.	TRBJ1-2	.	TGTGCCAGCCCCAGGCTCGGAGGTTTGGGCAACTATGGCTACACCTTC	CASPRLGGLGNYGYTF
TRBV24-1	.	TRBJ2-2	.	TGTGCCACCAGTGAGGGTAGCGGGAACACCGGGGAGCTGTTTTTT	CATSEGSGNTGELFF
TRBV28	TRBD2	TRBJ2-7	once	TGTGCCAGCACCCAGGGAGGGGTCCCGACCTACGAGCAGTACTTC	CASTQGGVPTYEQYF
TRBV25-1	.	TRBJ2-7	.	TGTGCCAGCACCGCGACTGTAGGGCAGGGGCGTCGAAGCCACGAGCAGTACTTC	CASTATVGQGRRSHEQYF
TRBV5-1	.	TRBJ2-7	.	TGCGCCAGCAGGTATCGACAAACCTACGAGCAGTACTTC	CASRYRQTYEQYF
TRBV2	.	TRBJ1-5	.	TGTGCCAGCAGTCCTCCCGGGACATTGGGGGATCAGCCCCAGCATTTT	CASSPPGTLGDQPQHF
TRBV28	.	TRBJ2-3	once	TGTGCCAGCAGAGGGGACATAACGCAGTATTTT	CASRGDITQYF
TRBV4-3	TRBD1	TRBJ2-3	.	TGCGCCAGCAGCCAAGGCTCGGGACAGAACACAGATACGCAGTATTTT	CASSQGSGQNTDTQYF
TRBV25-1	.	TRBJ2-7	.	TGTGCCAGCAGTTCAGGATTCGGGCAGTACTTC	CASSSGFGQYF
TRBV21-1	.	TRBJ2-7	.	TGTGCCAGCAGCAAAGGGAGATCGGTAGCGGCCTCCTACGAGCAGTACTTC	CASSKGRSVAASYEQYF
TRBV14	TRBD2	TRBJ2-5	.	TGTGCCAGCAGCCAAGAACCTAGCGGAGTTAGGTCCCAAGAGACCCAGTACTTC	CASSQEPSGVRSQETQYF
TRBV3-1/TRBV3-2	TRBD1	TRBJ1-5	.	TGTGCCAGCAGCCAAGGATGGACAGGGGGCAATCAGCCCCAGCATTTT	CASSQGWTGGNQPQHF
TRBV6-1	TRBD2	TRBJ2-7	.	TGTGCCAGCAGTGCTCCCCGGACTAGCGGGAGGGCCTCTTCCTACGAGCAGTACTTC	CASSAPRTSGRASSYEQYF
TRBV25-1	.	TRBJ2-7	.	TGTGCCAGCAGTGTAGGAGAGAAATCCTACGAGCAGTACTTC	CASSVGEKSYEQYF
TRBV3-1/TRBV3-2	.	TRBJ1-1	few	TGTGCCAGCAGCCAAACAGGGATGTTGGCTGAAGCTTTCTTT	CASSQTGMLAEAFF
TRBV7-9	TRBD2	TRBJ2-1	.	TGTGCCAGCAGCTTAGAGCTAGCGGCGGGCGTGGGAGAGCAGTTCTTC	CASSLELAAGVGEQFF
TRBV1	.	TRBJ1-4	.	TGCACCAGCAGCCAAGATGGACAGGGGTTGAGAGAAAAACTGTTTTTT	CTSSQDGQGLREKLFF
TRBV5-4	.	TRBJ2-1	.	TGTGCCAGCAGCTTGGCAATGGGCCGGACTAAGGATGAGCAGTTCTTC	CASSLAMGRTKDEQFF
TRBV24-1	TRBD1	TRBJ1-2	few	TGTGCCACCACTCCGGGACAGGATTCAGTTAGCTACACCTTC	CATTPGQDSVSYTF
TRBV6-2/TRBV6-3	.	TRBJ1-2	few	TGTGCCAGCAGTTTCCGGCGACAGGACCACTATGGCTACACCTTC	CASSFRRQDHYGYTF